The rows below give T cell receptor beta chains drawn from one sample of a study of blood T cell repertoires in COVID-19. Sequenced by immunoSEQ multiplex PCR; TCRdb stores in-frame clones only, minus some. In the table there are under 200,000 clones, approximately 90% of which are singletons. Sample: peripheral blood. Receptors originate from a man over 45 with acute or convalescent COVID-19. CDR3s include the opening cysteine and the closing phenylalanine or tryptophan. A D gene is named only where the DNA matches it firmly. Size is stated for part of the rows, as once, few or many counts, or as a class when the clone is expanded.

d_gene	j_gene	v_gene	abundance	CDR3nt	CDR3aa
NA	TRBJ1-3	TRBV6-6	NA	TGTGCCAGCAGTTACGACTCATACTCTGGAAACACCATATATTTT	CASSYDSYSGNTIYF
NA	TRBJ1-4	TRBV6-6	NA	TGTGCCAGCAGTTTCGGACAGTTAACTAATGAAAAACTGTTTTTT	CASSFGQLTNEKLFF
NA	TRBJ1-1	TRBV7-8	NA	TGTGCCAGCAGCTTGGCCCGGGTCACTGAAGCTTTCTTT	CASSLARVTEAFF
TRBD1	TRBJ1-5	TRBV5-6	NA	TGTGCCAGCAGCAAGGGACAGATCAATCAGCCCCAGCATTTT	CASSKGQINQPQHF
NA	TRBJ1-1	TRBV19	NA	TGTGCCAGTAGTAGGGCCACTGAAGCTTTCTTT	CASSRATEAFF
NA	TRBJ1-1	TRBV19	NA	TGTGCCAGTAGGGCGGCAGGGCGCCTCGTTGAAGCTTTCTTT	CASRAAGRLVEAFF
NA	TRBJ2-3	TRBV10-3	NA	TGTGCCATCAGTGGGGCAGGGGGCACAGATACGCAGTATTTT	CAISGAGGTDTQYF
TRBD2	TRBJ2-1	TRBV18	NA	TGTGCCAGCTCACTCACGGGGGGGAATTACAATGAGCAGTTCTTC	CASSLTGGNYNEQFF
NA	TRBJ1-4	TRBV9	NA	TGTGCCAGCAGCCCGGGGCGGGGTTCTAGTTCTGAAAAACTGTTTTTT	CASSPGRGSSSEKLFF
TRBD1	TRBJ1-5	TRBV6-6	NA	TGTGCCAGCAGTACCGGGACAGATCAGCCCCAGCATTTT	CASSTGTDQPQHF
TRBD1	TRBJ2-7	TRBV20-1	few	TGCAGTGCTAGTGGGGCGGGACAGGCTTACGAGCAGTACTTC	CSASGAGQAYEQYF
TRBD1	TRBJ2-1	TRBV12-3/TRBV12-4	NA	TGTGCCAGCAGGGACAGGGGGCATGAGCAGTTCTTC	CASRDRGHEQFF
TRBD2	TRBJ2-3	TRBV15	NA	TGTGCCACCAGCAGCATGTGGGCTAGCGGGTTGGCAGATACGCAGTATTTT	CATSSMWASGLADTQYF
NA	TRBJ1-1	TRBV7-9	few	TGTGCCAGCAGCTTAGACCGAGACACTGAAGCTTTCTTT	CASSLDRDTEAFF
NA	TRBJ2-7	TRBV27	NA	TGTGCCAGCAGCTGGAGCGGAGGGGTTTTGTACGAGCAGTACTTC	CASSWSGGVLYEQYF
TRBD2	TRBJ2-1	TRBV19	NA	TGTGCCAGTAGTATCATGACTAGCGAGGACAATGAGCAGTTCTTC	CASSIMTSEDNEQFF
TRBD2	TRBJ2-3	TRBV7-2	NA	TGTGCCAGCAGCCCCGGACTAGCGGGAGCTGGAAATACGCAGTATTTT	CASSPGLAGAGNTQYF
NA	TRBJ2-7	TRBV19	NA	TGTGCCAGTAGTACGGGACTCCACTACGAGCAGTACTTC	CASSTGLHYEQYF
TRBD2	TRBJ2-2	TRBV6-1	NA	TGTGCCAGCACTCAAGCTAGCGGGGGGGCCCCCGGGGAGCTGTTTTTT	CASTQASGGAPGELFF
TRBD2	TRBJ2-3	TRBV7-9	NA	TGTGCCAGCAGCAGCGGGGGGGCCACAGATACGCAGTATTTT	CASSSGGATDTQYF
NA	TRBJ1-1	TRBV5-6	NA	TGTGCCAGCAGCCGTTATGATACAGCTCTGAACACTGAAGCTTTCTTT	CASSRYDTALNTEAFF
TRBD2	TRBJ2-7	TRBV10-2	once	TGCGCCAGCAGTGTTCAGGGAGGGTACGAGCAGTACTTC	CASSVQGGYEQYF
NA	TRBJ1-4	TRBV7-2	NA	TGTGCCAGCAGCTCGACAGGTGTGAGGGAAAAACTGTTTTTT	CASSSTGVREKLFF
TRBD1	TRBJ2-6	TRBV4-2	NA	TGTGCCAGCACGCCGACAGGGGGGGCCTCTGGGGCCAACGTCCTGACTTTC	CASTPTGGASGANVLTF
NA	TRBJ2-3	TRBV19	NA	TGTGCCAGTAGTAACCACGGGGGTCACACAGATACGCAGTATTTT	CASSNHGGHTDTQYF
TRBD2	TRBJ2-2	TRBV7-6	NA	TGTGCCAGCAGCTTAGAGGGAGGGAGGGCCCTCGGGGAGCTGTTTTTT	CASSLEGGRALGELFF
NA	TRBJ1-1	TRBV5-4	NA	TGTGCCAGCAGCTTGGGTATAGGCGCGGGGGACACTGAAGCTTTCTTT	CASSLGIGAGDTEAFF
NA	TRBJ1-3	TRBV12-3/TRBV12-4	NA	TGTGCCAGCACTAGAGTCGAGGGAAACACCATATATTTT	CASTRVEGNTIYF
NA	TRBJ1-5	TRBV6-1	NA	TGTGCCAGCAGTGAAGGCAGGGGTAATCAGCCCCAGCATTTT	CASSEGRGNQPQHF
TRBD1	TRBJ1-1	TRBV3-1/TRBV3-2	NA	TGTGCCAGCAGCCACAGGGGGGCGGCTGAAGCTTTCTTT	CASSHRGAAEAFF
TRBD1	TRBJ1-5	TRBV6-1	NA	TGTGCCAGCAGTGAAGGGTTCTGGACAGGGAATCCGCCCCAGCATTTT	CASSEGFWTGNPPQHF
NA	TRBJ2-2	TRBV12-5	NA	TGTGCTAGTGGCTGGGGGGACCCTTCGAGGACCGGGGAGCTGTTTTTT	CASGWGDPSRTGELFF